This T cell receptor (beta chain) was found in a study of shared clonotypes between healthy human individuals. Whole-study results and caveats: Only blood underwent sampling, and tissue repertoires likely differ.

CD45RO-negative CD8 cells positively selected for CCR7 made up the naive population, which excluded terminally differentiated effector memory CD45RA+ cells. This clone was recorded only once. The antigen is undetermined. Roughly 27,000 T cell genomes, or 200 ng DNA, went into the sorted-subset replicate PCRs. Generated by immunoSEQ multiplex PCR, the TCRdb table keeps only in-frame clones and is missing some. The top ten hold 0.9% to 1.3% of the sample, which has some 2.1 million clones, about 95% seen once. The TCR originated in a man younger than 35 in good health. Sequencing used naive CD8+ T cells sorted from blood.

The CDR3 protein is CASSERDRGPREQYF. In DNA form, the CDR3 reads TGTGCCAGCAGCGAGCGGGACAGGGGGCCTCGGGAGCAGTACTTC. The V and J genes are TRBV21-1 and TRBJ2-7; TRBD1 was called by the table and not checked on the DNA. TRBV21-1 is a known pseudogene. The CDR3 totals 15 residues.